The sequence of this T cell receptor beta chain was determined in a study of regulatory T cells in long-lasting Graves disease. Findings and limits, study-wide: When disease was persistent, TRBV28, TRBJ1-2 and TRBJ2-5 were the favored segments.

In its sample, this clonotype was seen many times. What it binds is not known. A read error may produce the germline difference seen at one junction end. The time point was: newly diagnosed GD, antithyroid drugs for less than 3 months. RNA from PBMCs was the source of the TCR library. The CDR3 totals 15 residues. Per the germline V gene, CDR1 is SGHVS and CDR2 is FNYEAQ. HTBI primers from iRepertoire and Arm-PCR of CDR3 regions yielded the TCR beta libraries. MiXCR, applied by TCRdb to the multiplex PCR reads, yields one record per CDR3 protein. Of about 400,000 distinct CDR3 sequences listed, less than 20% are singletons.

The source material was peripheral blood mononuclear cells (PBMCs), sampled at new diagnosis, from a patient treated with antithyroid drugs. The sequence was collected from a female donor with Graves disease. The chain carries TRBV7-6 and TRBJ1-1; 10 nucleotides match TRBD1. CDR3 bases: TGTGCCAGCAGCGTAGCCGGGACAGGGGCAACTGAAGCTTTCTTT. Translation gives CASSVAGTGATEAFF.